The 19 T cell receptor beta chains given below trace back to one sample, sequenced in a study of cytomegalovirus exposure and HLA in healthy donors. PCR amplification relied on 60 Vbeta primers (plus 13 Jbeta primers). Sequenced by immunoSEQ multiplex PCR; TCRdb stores in-frame clones only, minus some. This sample has approximately 86,000 clones, with about 71% found just once. Source material: PBMCs. Receptors originate from a man aged 55 to 69 in good health and CMV-seronegative.

This clone qualifies as medium-sized. The chain recombines TRBV19 with TRBJ1-4, with a tentative D call TRBD1 (6 bases). The CDR3 covers 15 residues. From germline, CDR1 is LNHDA and CDR2 SQIVND (reference sequence). V was cut by 3 bases and J by 4 bases, with 12 bases left in between. Here the CDR3 reads CASSMGAGDNEKLFF. CDR3 in DNA: TGTGCCAGTAGTATGGGGGCAGGAGATAATGAAAAACTGTTTTTT. Variable domain in full (rest from reference TRBV19 and TRBJ1-4): DGGITQSPKYLFRKEGQNVTLSCEQNLNHDAMYWYRQDPGQGLRLIYYSQIVNDFQKGDIAEGYSVSREKKESFPLTVTSAQKNPTAFYLCASSMGAGDNEKLFFGSGTQLSVL.

The chain joins TRBV6-1 to TRBJ2-1; 7 nucleotides agree with TRBD2. V shed 6 bases and J 5 bases; nucleotides not matched to a gene: 7. The CDR3 consists of 14 residues. Germline values: CDR1 MNHNS, CDR2 SASEGT. CDR3 DNA sequence: TGTGCCAGCAGGGTGTCACGGGGGGACAATGAGCAGTTCTTC. Translated: CASRVSRGDNEQFF.

The table lists this clone with a few counts. The chain links TRBV6-1 to TRBJ2-5; TRBD2 aligns across 11 bases. Looked up from germline, CDR1 is MNHNS and CDR2 is SASEGT. The CDR3 is 15 amino acids. The junction had 8 bases not matched to a gene; V was cut back by 6 bases and J by 5 bases. This CDR3 reads CASRNSGRAHETQYF. The CDR3 region has the DNA TGTGCCAGCAGAAATAGCGGGAGGGCCCACGAGACCCAGTACTTC.

The chain has TRBV6-5 and TRBJ1-4; possible D gene TRBD1, 6 bases. Germline assignment: CDR1 MNHEY and CDR2 SVGAGI. The V gene lost 5 bases and the J gene lost 5 bases, with 9 bases spanning the gap. The CDR3 has 13 amino acids. The CDR3 coding sequence is TGTGCCAGCAGTCCGGACAGCAATGAAAAACTGTTTTTT. Its protein product is CASSPDSNEKLFF.

In DNA form, the CDR3 reads TGCGCCAGCAGCCGGGCTCTGAACACTGAAGCTTTCTTT. Residues: CASSRALNTEAFF. V usage is TRBV4-3 and J usage is TRBJ1-1; D not certain. V lost 4 bases and J 0 bases, leaving 6 bases between the germline ends. Germline assignment: CDR1 LGHNA and CDR2 YSLEER. This CDR3 comprises 13 residues.

As concerns this clone: The same CDR3 is also encoded by other DNA sequences in this sample. The V and J genes are TRBV7-9 and TRBJ2-7; TRBD1 matches 7 bases. V was clipped by 5 bases and J by 2 bases; unmatched bases: 6. The CDR3 sequence is 14 residues long. Per germline, CDR1 SEHNR and CDR2 FQNEAQ (reference sequence). The CDR3 DNA reads TGTGCCAGCAGCCCCGGACAGGCCCCCTACGAGCAGTACTTC. Amino acids: CASSPGQAPYEQYF.

This clone has more than one count but fewer than ten. The chain couples TRBV7-8 to TRBJ2-1, with 10 bases lining up with TRBD1. V was clipped by 7 bases and J by 6 bases; unmatched bases: 9. CDR1 SGHVS and CDR2 FQNEAQ come from the germline V gene. This CDR3 contains 15 residues. CDR3 coding DNA: TGTGCCAGCACCAAGGGACAGGGGCAAATCAATGAGCAGTTCTTC. Amino acids: CASTKGQGQINEQFF.

This clone was counted between two and nine times. The gene calls are TRBV9 and TRBJ1-4; 8 positions agree with TRBD1. CDR1 is SGDLS, CDR2 YYNGEE, per germline. V shed 6 bases, J shed 8 bases, and the junction held 9 bases outside the gene matches. The CDR3 runs 14 residues. The CDR3 DNA follows: TGTGCCAGCACCGGACAGGGAGTTTCCGAAAAACTGTTTTTT. Translated: CASTGQGVSEKLFF.

DNA for the CDR3: TGTGCCAGCAGCCGAACAAGTACAGATACGCAGTATTTT. Amino acids: CASSRTSTDTQYF. This chain links TRBV5-4 with TRBJ2-3; no firm D call. CDR1 and CDR2 from the germline V gene are SGHNT and YYREEE (reference sequence). The CDR3 consists of 13 residues. Deletions cut 4 bases from V and 3 bases from J, with 9 bases between.

The chain employs TRBV6-5 and TRBJ2-1; D not certain. Germline CDR1 is MNHEY and CDR2 is SVGAGI. Trimming stripped 1 base from V and 10 bases from J, with 11 bases between. This CDR3 comprises 13 residues. For the CDR3, the DNA is TGTGCCAGCAGTTACTTTGGCTCGGAGGAGCAGTTCTTC. Amino acids: CASSYFGSEEQFF.

V and J are TRBV11-2 and TRBJ2-5; 7 bases are shared with TRBD1. This CDR3 region has 14 residues. In germline, CDR1 is SGHAT, CDR2 FQNNGV. Unmatched junction bases numbered 8, after V lost 3 bases and J lost 7 bases. The CDR3 DNA sequence: TGTGCCAGCAGCTTTCAGGGGGAATGGGGGACCCAGTACTTC. Its translation is CASSFQGEWGTQYF. Based on the CDR3 plus reference TRBV11-2 and TRBJ2-5, the full variable domain is EAGVAQSPRYKIIEKRQSVAFWCNPISGHATLYWYQQILGQGPKLLIQFQNNGVVDDSQLPKDRFSAERLKGVDSTLKIQPAKLEDSAVYLCASSFQGEWGTQYFGPGTRLLVL.

The CDR3, as DNA: TGTGCCAGCAGCTCCGTTAACACAGATACGCAGTATTTT. It specifies CASSSVNTDTQYF. The chain combines TRBV7-2 with TRBJ2-3; D ambiguous. The CDR3 runs to 13 residues. The ends were cut back, 4 bases at V and 2 bases at J, with 7 bases in the middle. Germline V gene sequence: CDR1 SGHTA, CDR2 FQGNSA. The whole variable domain, filled in from reference TRBV7-2 and TRBJ2-3, reads GAGVSQSPSNKVTEKGKDVELRCDPISGHTALYWYRQSLGQGLEFLIYFQGNSAPDKSGLPSDRFSAERTGGSVSTLTIQRTQQEDSAVYLCASSSVNTDTQYFGPGTRLTVL.

The chain is built from TRBV19 and TRBJ1-1; 10 nucleotides align to TRBD1. Losses at the gene ends were 2 bases for V and 4 bases for J; bases not matched to a gene: 10. Germline loops: CDR1 LNHDA, CDR2 SQIVND (reference sequence). This CDR3 is 17 amino acids long. In nucleotides, the CDR3 is TGTGCCAGTAGTATACCCGCTGGGGACAGGGGTCGCACTGAAGCTTTCTTT. It translates to CASSIPAGDRGRTEAFF.

The rearrangement uses TRBV11-2 and TRBJ1-1; tentative D call: TRBD1 (5 bases). The CDR3 covers 15 residues. Germline CDR1 is SGHAT and CDR2 is FQNNGV. The V and J ends lost 2 bases and 1 base respectively, with 11 bases between them. The CDR3 DNA reads as TGTGCCAGCAGCTTATGGCAGGGCTCGAACACTGAAGCTTTCTTT. Its protein is CASSLWQGSNTEAFF.

The chain joins TRBV7-9 to TRBJ1-1, with D possibly TRBD1 on 5 matching bases. The CDR3 is made up of 14 amino acids. Trimming cost V 2 bases and J 4 bases, with 11 bases left between them. Germline values: CDR1 SEHNR, CDR2 FQNEAQ (reference sequence). The chain's CDR3 is CASSLIQGGTEAFF. The CDR3, as DNA: TGTGCCAGCAGCTTAATCCAGGGCGGCACTGAAGCTTTCTTT.

This clone has more than one count but fewer than ten. This sequence joins TRBV28 and TRBJ2-1; 10 bases match TRBD2. V lost 10 bases, J lost 5 bases, and 8 bases stayed unmatched. From germline, CDR1 is MDHEN and CDR2 SYDVKM. CDR3 size: 14 residues. The CDR3 region has the DNA TGTGCCACTACAACTAGCGGGACGAACAATGAGCAGTTCTTC. This sequence encodes CATTTSGTNNEQFF.

This chain uses TRBV11-2 with TRBJ2-3; TRBD2 matches at 8 bases. Germline-derived CDR1 and CDR2 are SGHAT and FQNNGV. The CDR3 is 14 residues long. After removal of 4 bases from V and 4 bases from J, the junction contained 4 bases not matched to a gene. The CDR3 here is CASSSGLDADTQYF. The CDR3 DNA reads as TGTGCCAGCAGCTCGGGACTAGACGCAGATACGCAGTATTTT. Looking up the rest from reference TRBV11-2 and TRBJ2-3 gives the full variable domain: EAGVAQSPRYKIIEKRQSVAFWCNPISGHATLYWYQQILGQGPKLLIQFQNNGVVDDSQLPKDRFSAERLKGVDSTLKIQPAKLEDSAVYLCASSSGLDADTQYFGPGTRLTVL.

The J gene is TRBJ2-5, the V gene TRBV5-6, with D possibly matching TRBD1 (6 bases). Germline CDR1 and CDR2: SGHDT and YYEEEE. This CDR3 comprises 13 residues. V lost 5 bases and J lost 5, with 13 bases in between. CDR3 amino acids: CASRPWGLETQYF. The DNA for the CDR3 is TGTGCCAGCAGGCCTTGGGGGCTTGAGACCCAGTACTTC. The entire variable domain, with the rest obtained from reference TRBV5-6 and TRBJ2-5, is as follows: DAGVTQSPTHLIKTRGQQVTLRCSPKSGHDTVSWYQQALGQGPQFIFQYYEEEERQRGNFPDRFSGHQFPNYSSELNVNALLLGDSALYLCASRPWGLETQYFGPGTRLLVL.

This clone has more than one count but fewer than ten. V gene TRBV2 combines with J gene TRBJ1-5, with D unclear. The ends were cut back, 4 bases at V and 2 bases at J, with 9 bases in the middle. Germline V gene sequence: CDR1 SNHLY, CDR2 FYNNEI. There are 14 residues in the CDR3. CDR3: CASSGISGNQPQHF. The DNA of the CDR3 is TGTGCCAGCAGTGGGATCAGCGGCAATCAGCCCCAGCATTTT.